This TCR beta chain is drawn from a study of low-dose radiotherapy and immunotherapy resistance in tumors. Study context: Intravenous nivolumab 240 mg every two weeks plus ipilimumab 1 mg/kg every six weeks was given to patients. Aspirin was taken orally by patients at 300 mg daily for four cycles from cycle 1 day 1.

Time point indicated: after trial treatment. Indicated treatment: LDRT plus nivolumab, ipilimumab, low-dose cyclophosphamide and aspirin (RACIN trial). The study gave donors nivolumab, ipilimumab, aspirin, low-dose cyclophosphamide and low-dose radiotherapy. The trim removed 0 bases at V and 4 bases at J, leaving 2 bases unmatched. The CDR3 is made up of 16 amino acids. Germline-derived CDR1 and CDR2 are LGHNA and YSLEER. At least ten counts were recorded for this clonotype. Alpha- and beta-chain coverage of first-strand cDNA came from TRAV- and TRBV-specific primers. A constant-region primer paired with the V-primer adapter amplified TCRs over about 18 PCR cycles. TCRdb fed the reads into MiXCR, producing one record per CDR3 protein. The sample lists more than 70,000 distinct CDR3 sequences; roughly 19% were seen once.

The sample here was PBMCs, taken after low-dose radiotherapy plus immunotherapy. The TCR was taken from a female donor with ovarian cancer. The V and J genes are TRBV4-3 and TRBJ2-7, with 14 bases that match TRBD2. CDR3 residues: CASSQDRLAGGYEQYF. CDR3 nucleotide sequence: TGCGCCAGCAGCCAAGATAGACTAGCGGGAGGGTACGAGCAGTACTTC.